This paragraph covers one T cell receptor (beta chain) sequence. The library targeted TCRbeta and was prepared with unique molecular identifiers. TCRdb processed the PCR reads anew with MiXCR; each CDR3 protein has one entry. The sample yields hundreds of thousands of distinct CDR3 sequences, approximately 12% seen once. The entry originates in a study of T-cell reconstitution after alpha-beta-depleted transplantation in children. This CDR3 has 14 residues. Germline trimming cut 6 bases from V and 5 bases from J; bases unmatched to any gene: 8. This TCR derives from a human donor who donated a stem cell graft to a child with combined immunodeficiency. The genes are TRBV12-3 or TRBV12-4 and TRBJ2-5, with TRBD2 identical over 8 bases. This specimen consisted of PBMCs from the stem cell graft donor, obtained from the stem cell graft. The CDR3, as DNA: TGTGCCAGCAGCCCGACAGCGGGGGTGGAGACCCAGTACTTC. Protein product: CASSPTAGVETQYF.